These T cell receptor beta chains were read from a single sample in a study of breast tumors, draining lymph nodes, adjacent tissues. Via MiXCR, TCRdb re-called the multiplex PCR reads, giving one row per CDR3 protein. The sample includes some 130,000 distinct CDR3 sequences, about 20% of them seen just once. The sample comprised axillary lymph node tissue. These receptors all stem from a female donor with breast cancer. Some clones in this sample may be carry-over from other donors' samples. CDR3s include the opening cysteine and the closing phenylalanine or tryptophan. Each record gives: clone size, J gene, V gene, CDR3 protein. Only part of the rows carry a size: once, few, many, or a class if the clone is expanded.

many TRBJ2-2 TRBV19 CASWDRGTGELFF
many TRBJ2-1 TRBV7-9 CASSGDGTGVLIDWYNEQFF
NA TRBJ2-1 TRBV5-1 CASSLVATGFNEQFF
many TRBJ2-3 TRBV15 CATSIPVQDTQYF
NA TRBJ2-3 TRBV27 CASSPLPGSRAADTQYF
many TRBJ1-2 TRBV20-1 CSALQTKNYGYTF
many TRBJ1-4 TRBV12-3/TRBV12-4 CASSSPVGTNEKLFF
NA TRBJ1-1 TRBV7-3 CASSLQGYTEAFF
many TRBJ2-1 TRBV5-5 CASSLLFRENEQFF
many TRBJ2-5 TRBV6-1 CASSGSAFTETQYF
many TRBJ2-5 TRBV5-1 CASSLGVSSGSRETQYF
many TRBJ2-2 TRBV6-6 CASSRLAGGRGGELFF
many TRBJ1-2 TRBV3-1 CASSHRDYGYTF
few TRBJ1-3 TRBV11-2 CASSPDSSGNTIYF
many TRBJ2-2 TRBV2 CASSEARVSGELFF
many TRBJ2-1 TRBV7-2 CASSPGQGFTEQFF
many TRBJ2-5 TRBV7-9 CASSPEGTQYF
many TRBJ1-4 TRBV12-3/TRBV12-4 CASSIGEKLFF
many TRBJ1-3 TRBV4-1 CASSQDAGDSGNTIYF
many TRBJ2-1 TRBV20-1 CSAAGGSYNEQFF
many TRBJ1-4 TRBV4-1 CASRQDTAREKLFF
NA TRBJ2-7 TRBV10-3 CAGGQAYEQYF
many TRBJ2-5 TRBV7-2 CASSGGGVGRQETQYF
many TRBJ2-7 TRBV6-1 CASSAGTAHSYEQYF